Presented here are 7 T cell receptor beta chains from one specimen sequenced in a study of CD8 T cells in ankylosing spondylitis. One entry per CDR3 protein results from TCRdb running MiXCR on the 5' RACE reads. The sample lists about 200,000 distinct CDR3 sequences; roughly 25% were seen once. The sequenced sample was blood, either unsorted or a sorted T cell fraction (not recorded which). The receptors stem from a male donor with ankylosing spondylitis or in good health (not recorded which).

This sequence joins TRBV20-1 and TRBJ2-1; D not certain. The germline V gene encodes CDR1 DFQATT and CDR2 SNEGSKA (reference sequence). Trimming took off 0 bases at V and 4 bases at J, with 7 bases between the two ends. This CDR3 region has 13 residues. CDR3 coding DNA: TGCAGTGCTAGAGATGGAACTTACAATGAGCAGTTCTTC. Translated, it gives CSARDGTYNEQFF.

This chain joins TRBV20-1 and TRBJ2-5; a possible D gene is TRBD2 (6 bases). V lost 5 bases to trimming and J lost 2 bases, with 12 bases between them. CDR1 DFQATT and CDR2 SNEGSKA come from the germline V gene (reference sequence). The CDR3 is 13 amino acids. CDR3 protein: CSARDSKQETQYF. The CDR3 DNA is TGCAGTGCTCGGGACTCTAAACAAGAGACCCAGTACTTC.

This clonotype has at least ten counts. The genes are TRBV11-2 and TRBJ2-1; 8 bases agree with TRBD2. This CDR3 has 16 amino acids. Germline V gives CDR1 SGHAT, CDR2 FQNNGV. V was pared by 6 bases and J by 8 bases, with 15 bases of the junction left unmatched. CDR3 DNA sequence: TGTGCCAGCAGATCCATTCGGGAGGGCCTCGTTCATGAGCAGTTCTTC. Protein: CASRSIREGLVHEQFF.

In its sample, this clonotype was seen many times. The genes are TRBV7-2 and TRBJ2-7; 8 bases fit TRBD1. Trimming removed 5 bases from V and 7 bases from J; junction bases left unmatched: 4. The CDR3 totals 12 residues. The germline V gene encodes CDR1 SGHTA and CDR2 FQGNSA. This chain's CDR3 is CASSRTGWEQYF. DNA for the CDR3: TGTGCCAGCAGCAGGACAGGGTGGGAGCAGTACTTC.

A remark on this clonotype: A single base separates this from a much larger clone, so it may be a read error. Here the CDR3 reads CASTLGGSLNTEAFF. The CDR3 DNA reads as TGCGCCAGCACCCTCGGGGGGTCGTTGAACACTGAAGCTTTCTTT. The J gene is TRBJ1-1, the V gene TRBV5-1; perhaps TRBD1 as D (5 bases). There are 15 residues in the CDR3. Germline V gene lookup returns CDR1 SGHRS and CDR2 YFSETQ. Trimming took 6 bases from V and 0 from J, leaving 15 bases between them.

The rearrangement links TRBV5-1 to TRBJ2-7; D unresolved. The CDR3 spans 13 residues. Trimming removed 3 bases at V and 2 bases at J, with 9 bases between. CDR1 is SGHRS, CDR2 YFSETQ, per germline. Written as DNA, the CDR3 is TGCGCCAGCAGCTCAACGGGTACCTACGAGCAGTACTTC. Its translation: CASSSTGTYEQYF.

This chain links TRBV29-1 with TRBJ2-5; 7 bases match TRBD2. The germline V gene encodes CDR1 SQVTM and CDR2 ANQGSEA. The CDR3 is 14 residues long. After removal of 4 bases from V and 5 bases from J, the junction contained 10 bases not matched to a gene. Here the CDR3 DNA reads TGCAGCGTTGTCCCCGGGGCGGGAGAGGAGACCCAGTACTTC. Amino acid sequence: CSVVPGAGEETQYF.